This T cell receptor beta chain was captured by sequencing in a study of cytomegalovirus exposure and HLA in healthy donors. The study's findings and limits: Most TCRs appeared rarely, but some public TCRs recurred in many donors. Through in vitro validation, a few CMV-associated chains were shown to be specific for CMV antigens.

Separate from the approximately 600-subject first cohort was the roughly 130-subject validation cohort, to which the donors belonged. This CDR3 region has 13 residues. Germline V gene data show CDR1 as LGHNA and CDR2 as YNFKEQ. V gave up 0 bases and J gave up 8 bases, with 10 bases separating them. This table comes from immunoSEQ multiplex PCR, and its TCRdb copy is limited to in-frame clones, with some not included. The sample has some 120,000 clones, 80% to 90% seen once. A note on this clone: Antigen specificity is unknown.

The sequenced material came from PBMCs. This clonotype was obtained from a woman aged 18-30 years in good health and CMV-seronegative. This sequence joins TRBV4-2 and TRBJ1-2, with a weak D call TRBD1 (6 bases). CDR3 nucleotide sequence: TGTGCCAGCAGCCAAGACGGAGGACAGGGCTACACCTTC. It codes for CASSQDGGQGYTF.